The next 31 T cell receptor beta chains were all read from a single sample in a study of shared clonotypes between healthy human individuals. The table came from immunoSEQ multiplex PCR; TCRdb's copy has only in-frame clones and leaves some out. Of approximately 1,500,000 clones in the sample, approximately 96% are singletons; the top ten hold 1% to 1.5%. Sequencing used naive CD4+ T cells sorted from blood. Subset noted: CD45RA+ positively selected. All receptors derive from a man younger than 40 in good health.

The chain employs TRBV1 and TRBJ2-1; TRBD2 is the table's D call and was not checked against the DNA. TRBV1 is recorded as a pseudogene. The CDR3 length is 17 residues. The CDR3 DNA reads TGCACCAGCAGCCCCCGGACTAGCGGAGGCCCTCGAAATGAGCAGTTCTTC. Translating gives CTSSPRTSGGPRNEQFF.

The chain employs TRBV7-6 and TRBJ1-3; possible D gene TRBD1, 5 bases. V lost 6 bases to trimming and J lost 8 bases, with 26 bases between them. The CDR3 extends over 17 amino acids. Looked up from germline, CDR1 is SGHVS and CDR2 is FNYEAQ. The CDR3 protein is CASRRGLSGSGGDTIYF. The CDR3 DNA reads TGTGCCAGCAGGAGAGGACTGAGTGGATCTGGGGGGGACACCATATATTTT. The entire variable domain, with the rest obtained from reference TRBV7-6 and TRBJ1-3, is as follows: GAGVSQSPRYKVTKRGQDVALRCDPISGHVSLYWYRQALGQGPEFLTYFNYEAQQDKSGLPNDRFSAERPEGSISTLTIQRTEQRDSAMYRCASRRGLSGSGGDTIYFGEGSWLTVV.

The chain couples TRBV18 to TRBJ1-1; D remains ambiguous. Trimming left V 4 bases short and J 0 bases short, with 6 bases between. The CDR3 spans 13 residues. Germline V gene lookup returns CDR1 KGHSH and CDR2 LQKENI. The CDR3 sequence: CASSRPVNTEAFF. The DNA of the CDR3 is TGTGCCAGCTCACGCCCGGTGAACACTGAAGCTTTCTTT.

The J gene is TRBJ2-7, the V gene TRBV18, with TRBD1 identical over 9 bases. The V segment lost 3 bases and the J segment 0 bases; nucleotides outside the gene matches: 9. CDR1 and CDR2 (germline): KGHSH, LQKENI. CDR3 length equals 17 residues. The CDR3 loop is CASSPPTTGGLSYEQYF. The CDR3 region has the DNA TGTGCCAGCTCACCGCCAACGACAGGGGGACTCTCCTACGAGCAGTACTTC.

The chain recombines TRBV5-1 with TRBJ2-2, with D hard to call. Trimming took 2 bases from V and 4 from J, leaving 12 bases between them. Germline V gene data show CDR1 as SGHRS and CDR2 as YFSETQ. CDR3 size: 15 residues. Here the CDR3 DNA reads TGCGCCAGCAGCTTCGGAGAGTCGGGCACCGGGGAGCTGTTTTTT. It yields the protein CASSFGESGTGELFF.

The chain uses TRBV6-5 and TRBJ1-5; possible D gene TRBD1, 5 bases. Trimming took 5 bases from V and 9 from J, leaving 17 bases between them. CDR3 length: 14 amino acids. The germline V gene has CDR1 MNHEY and CDR2 SVGAGI. The CDR3, as DNA: TGTGCCAGCAGTGCCGGGGGGGGAATGCGGCCCCAGCATTTT. This codes for CASSAGGGMRPQHF.

This clone appeared once. CDR3: CASSFPSGRGAGNTEAFF. The CDR3 DNA follows: TGTGCCAGCAGTTTTCCCTCCGGGAGGGGAGCTGGGAACACTGAAGCTTTCTTT. The rearrangement joins TRBV28 to TRBJ1-1; D may be TRBD1 (5 bases). The CDR3 length is 18 residues. The germline V gene encodes CDR1 MDHEN and CDR2 SYDVKM. With 3 bases removed from V and 1 base from J, the gap between germline ends came to 21 bases.

The chain joins TRBV10-2 to TRBJ2-1, with unresolved D. V gave up 5 bases and J gave up 2 bases, with 13 bases separating them. The CDR3 length is 15 residues. Germline V lookup: CDR1 WSHSY, CDR2 SAAADI. CDR3 bases: TGCGCCAGCAGTTCCGAAAGGAAACCCTACAATGAGCAGTTCTTC. This translates into CASSSERKPYNEQFF.

The genes are TRBV14 and TRBJ2-1; unclear D gene. This CDR3 spans 16 amino acids. The ends were cut back, 1 base at V and 5 bases at J, with 15 bases in the middle. Germline V gene sequence: CDR1 SGHDN, CDR2 FVKESK. DNA of the CDR3: TGTGCCAGCAGCCAAGGAATACCGGCTTATGACAATGAGCAGTTCTTC. Its protein is CASSQGIPAYDNEQFF.

This chain joins TRBV29-1 and TRBJ2-7; D unresolved. Trimming shortened V by 2 bases and J by 7 bases, and 15 bases separated the two germline ends. Germline lookup yields CDR1 SQVTM and CDR2 ANQGSEA. The CDR3 has 13 amino acids. The CDR3 sequence is CSVEMVVLGEQYF. The CDR3 DNA is TGCAGCGTTGAAATGGTGGTATTGGGGGAGCAGTACTTC.

The CDR3 DNA follows: TGCGCCAGCAACGACTACAGGGGACCCTACAATGAGCAGTTCTTC. This gives the protein CASNDYRGPYNEQFF. The chain employs TRBV10-2 and TRBJ2-1; the match to TRBD1 covers 7 bases. V lost 7 bases, J lost 2 bases, and 8 bases stayed unmatched. This CDR3 region has 15 residues. Per germline, CDR1 WSHSY and CDR2 SAAADI.

In its sample, this clone was seen once. The rearrangement joins TRBV2 to TRBJ1-5, with TRBD1 as a possible D gene (5 bases). Trimming removed 8 bases from V and 4 bases from J, with 18 bases in between. The CDR3 is 15 amino acids. The germline V gene has CDR1 SNHLY and CDR2 FYNNEI. The CDR3 region has the DNA TGTGCCAGCTCAAAAGACAGACTTGATAATCAGCCCCAGCATTTT. Translated, it gives CASSKDRLDNQPQHF. Filled out from reference TRBV2 and TRBJ1-5, the complete variable domain reads EPEVTQTPSHQVTQMGQEVILRCVPISNHLYFYWYRQILGQKVEFLVSFYNNEISEKSEIFDDQFSVERPDGSNFTLKIRSTKLEDSAMYFCASSKDRLDNQPQHFGDGTRLSIL.

This sequence joins TRBV7-2 and TRBJ2-1; D is ambiguous. Germline values: CDR1 SGHTA, CDR2 FQGNSA. CDR3 length: 16 amino acids. V shed 1 base and J shed 3 bases, with 13 bases lying between them. The CDR3 DNA follows: TGTGCCAGCAGCTTAGGGGGTCGGTGGGACTACAATGAGCAGTTCTTC. Protein sequence: CASSLGGRWDYNEQFF.

The genes are TRBV30 and TRBJ2-7; a possible D gene is TRBD1 (6 bases). The CDR3 sequence is 11 residues long. Germline V lookup: CDR1 GTSNPN, CDR2 SVGIG (reference sequence). The V and J ends lost 3 bases and 7 bases respectively, with 10 bases between them. DNA for the CDR3: TGTGCCTGGAGGACAGGTTGGGAGCAGTACTTC. Its translation is CAWRTGWEQYF.

The V and J genes are TRBV28 and TRBJ2-1; no reliable D call. Between the trimmed V and J ends, which lost 3 bases and 0 bases, there was a span of 15 bases. The CDR3 spans 17 residues. Germline V gene lookup returns CDR1 MDHEN and CDR2 SYDVKM. CDR3 DNA: TGTGCCAGCAGTTTGAGTATAAAACCAAGCTCCTACAATGAGCAGTTCTTC. Its translation is CASSLSIKPSSYNEQFF. The full variable domain, in which reference TRBV28 and TRBJ2-1 provide the parts outside the CDR3, is DVKVTQSSRYLVKRTGEKVFLECVQDMDHENMFWYRQDPGLGLRLIYFSYDVKMKEKGDIPEGYSVSREKKERFSLILESASTNQTSMYLCASSLSIKPSSYNEQFFGPGTRLTVL.

The chain is built from TRBV2 and TRBJ2-7; D remains ambiguous. Looked up from germline, CDR1 is SNHLY and CDR2 is FYNNEI. V was trimmed by 6 bases and J by 6 bases, leaving 12 bases between them. The CDR3 spans 12 residues. This CDR3 is CASRDPLSEQYF. The CDR3 DNA reads as TGTGCCAGCAGGGATCCATTAAGCGAGCAGTACTTC.

The V and J genes are TRBV7-6 and TRBJ1-4; maybe TRBD1 (6 bases). Germline V CDR1 and CDR2: SGHVS, FNYEAQ. The germline V and J ends were trimmed by 5 bases and 3 bases, with 16 bases remaining between them. The CDR3 runs to 16 residues. CDR3 loop: CASSPERGMSNEKLFF. The CDR3 bases are TGTGCCAGCAGCCCGGAGAGGGGGATGTCTAATGAAAAACTGTTTTTT. Based on the CDR3 plus reference TRBV7-6 and TRBJ1-4, the full variable domain is GAGVSQSPRYKVTKRGQDVALRCDPISGHVSLYWYRQALGQGPEFLTYFNYEAQQDKSGLPNDRFSAERPEGSISTLTIQRTEQRDSAMYRCASSPERGMSNEKLFFGSGTQLSVL.

Worth noting for this clone: The same CDR3 is also encoded by other DNA sequences in this sample. The rearrangement joins TRBV5-1 to TRBJ2-3; the D gene is possibly TRBD1 (5 bases). The CDR3 consists of 14 residues. Germline V gives CDR1 SGHRS, CDR2 YFSETQ. Trimming left V 0 bases short and J 2 bases short, with 7 bases between. The CDR3, as DNA: TGCGCCAGCAGCTTGGGACAGTCCACAGATACGCAGTATTTT. Translation: CASSLGQSTDTQYF.

CDR3 loop: CASSRIAGGKETQYF. The DNA for the CDR3 is TGTGCCAGCAGCCGGATAGCGGGAGGCAAAGAGACCCAGTACTTC. This chain connects TRBV11-2 to TRBJ2-5, with 10 bases identical to TRBD2. Germline CDR1 reads SGHAT; CDR2 reads FQNNGV. J was trimmed by 3 bases and V by 5 bases; bases with no gene match: 6. This CDR3 contains 15 residues. Filled out from reference TRBV11-2 and TRBJ2-5, the complete variable domain reads EAGVAQSPRYKIIEKRQSVAFWCNPISGHATLYWYQQILGQGPKLLIQFQNNGVVDDSQLPKDRFSAERLKGVDSTLKIQPAKLEDSAVYLCASSRIAGGKETQYFGPGTRLLVL.

This rearrangement joins TRBV19 to TRBJ1-4; the D gene is possibly TRBD1 (5 bases). V was clipped by 9 bases and J by 0 bases, with 11 bases between them. The CDR3 consists of 14 residues. Germline assignment: CDR1 LNHDA and CDR2 SQIVND (reference sequence). For the CDR3, the DNA is TGTGCCAGCAAAGGGGTTGCAACTAATGAAAAACTGTTTTTT. This codes for CASKGVATNEKLFF.

This chain connects TRBV5-5 to TRBJ2-1, with TRBD2 identical over 12 bases. Germline trimming cut 2 bases from V and 0 bases from J; bases unmatched to any gene: 9. Germline V gives CDR1 SGHKS, CDR2 YYEKEE (reference sequence). The CDR3 extends over 19 amino acids. The CDR3 DNA sequence: TGTGCCAGCAGCTTCGTGCTAGCGGGAGGGCCGAGCTCCTACAATGAGCAGTTCTTC. Translation: CASSFVLAGGPSSYNEQFF.

This CDR3 reads CASSHRHRGSNVLTF. The CDR3 nucleotides read TGTGCCAGCAGCCACCGCCACAGGGGCTCGAACGTCCTGACTTTC. The chain joins TRBV14 to TRBJ2-6; 7 bases match TRBD1. The CDR3 is made up of 15 amino acids. The junction had 9 bases not matched to a gene; V was cut back by 3 bases and J by 10 bases. The germline CDR1 and CDR2 sequences are SGHDN and FVKESK.

The rearrangement joins TRBV18 to TRBJ2-5; 7 nucleotides agree with TRBD2. The CDR3 runs 15 residues. Germline V gene lookup returns CDR1 KGHSH and CDR2 LQKENI. After removal of 1 base from V and 5 bases from J, the junction contained 7 bases not matched to a gene. CDR3 loop: CASSPLSSGPETQYF. The CDR3 nucleotides are TGTGCCAGCTCACCACTATCTAGCGGTCCGGAGACCCAGTACTTC.

The chain combines TRBV7-2 with TRBJ1-2, with TRBD1 matching 8 bases. In germline, CDR1 is SGHTA, CDR2 FQGNSA. The V segment lost 0 bases and the J segment 4 bases; nucleotides outside the gene matches: 10. The length of the CDR3 is 17 residues. The CDR3 DNA follows: TGTGCCAGCAGCTTAGCCCCTGTGACAGGGGCGGCCTATGGCTACACCTTC. Residues: CASSLAPVTGAAYGYTF.

The V and J genes are TRBV7-2 and TRBJ2-7; 9 nucleotides match TRBD1. Germline loops: CDR1 SGHTA, CDR2 FQGNSA. Trimming removed 6 bases from V and 3 bases from J; junction bases left unmatched: 9. The CDR3 runs to 15 residues. The CDR3 loop is CASSTGTGRFYEQYF. The CDR3 DNA reads TGTGCCAGCAGTACCGGGACAGGGAGGTTCTACGAGCAGTACTTC.

The genes are TRBV5-4 and TRBJ2-5; TRBD1 is a possible D gene (5 bases). Germline V gene lookup returns CDR1 SGHNT and CDR2 YYREEE (reference sequence). CDR3 size: 14 residues. Trimming removed 0 bases at V and 5 bases at J, with 11 bases between. The CDR3 region is CASSLGQTRETQYF. The CDR3 region has the DNA TGTGCCAGCAGCTTGGGACAGACCCGGGAGACCCAGTACTTC.

The chain employs TRBV11-2 and TRBJ1-2, with D possibly TRBD1 on 6 matching bases. This CDR3 comprises 13 residues. From germline, CDR1 is SGHAT and CDR2 FQNNGV. Trimming left V 4 bases short and J 4 bases short, with 10 bases between. The chain's CDR3 is CASSWGHIYGYTF. CDR3 sequence (DNA): TGTGCCAGCAGCTGGGGACATATCTATGGCTACACCTTC.

This chain uses TRBV28 with TRBJ2-7; the D gene is possibly TRBD2 (5 bases). Germline-derived CDR1 and CDR2 are MDHEN and SYDVKM. The ends were cut back, 7 bases at V and 3 bases at J, with 16 bases in the middle. The CDR3 sequence is 14 residues long. CDR3 region: CASMGVTGFYEQYF. CDR3 DNA: TGTGCCAGCATGGGAGTTACGGGCTTCTACGAGCAGTACTTC.

CDR3: CASSTRGRATGELFF. CDR3 in DNA: TGTGCCAGCAGCACCAGGGGGCGCGCCACCGGGGAGCTGTTTTTT. This chain connects TRBV6-5 to TRBJ2-2; 8 bases line up with TRBD1. The V gene's germline CDR1 is MNHEY and CDR2 SVGAGI. The V and J ends lost 6 bases and 4 bases, in that order; junction bases with no gene match: 7. The CDR3 is 15 amino acids.

The J gene is TRBJ2-7, the V gene TRBV7-6; 8 bases are a match to TRBD1. Trimming cost V 1 base and J 6 bases; bases outside gene matches: 8. The CDR3 length is 15 residues. CDR1 SGHVS and CDR2 FNYEAQ come from the germline V gene. CDR3 sequence (DNA): TGTGCCAGCAGCTTAGGAGGACAGGGAGTACGCGAGCAGTACTTC. The encoded protein is CASSLGGQGVREQYF.

The rearrangement joins TRBV29-1 to TRBJ2-1; TRBD1 or TRBD2 may be the D gene (6 bases each). The CDR3 consists of 14 residues. CDR1 is SQVTM, CDR2 ANQGSEA, per germline. The V end was cut by 6 bases, the J end by 3 bases, with 15 bases between. The CDR3 region is CSVRGRGYYNEQFF. CDR3 coding DNA: TGCAGCGTGCGGGGCAGGGGATACTACAATGAGCAGTTCTTC.